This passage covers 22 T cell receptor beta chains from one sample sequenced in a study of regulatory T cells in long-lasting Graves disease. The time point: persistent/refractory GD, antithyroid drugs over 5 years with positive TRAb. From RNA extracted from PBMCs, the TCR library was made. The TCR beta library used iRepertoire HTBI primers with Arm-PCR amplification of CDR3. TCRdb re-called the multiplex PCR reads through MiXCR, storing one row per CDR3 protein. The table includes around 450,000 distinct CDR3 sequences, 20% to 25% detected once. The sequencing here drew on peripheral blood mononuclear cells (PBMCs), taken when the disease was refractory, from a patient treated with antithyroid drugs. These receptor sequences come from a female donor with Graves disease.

For the CDR3, the DNA is TGTGCCAGCAGTGCGGGAGCAGGGCTCAATCAGCCCCAGCATTTT. Translation: CASSAGAGLNQPQHF. This chain joins TRBV7-9 and TRBJ1-5; TRBD1 might be the D (5 bases). The V gene lost 6 bases and the J gene lost 3 bases, with 15 bases spanning the gap. CDR1 is SEHNR and CDR2 is FQNEAQ in the germline V gene (reference sequence). The CDR3 sequence is 15 residues long.

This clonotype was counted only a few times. CDR3 residues: CASSHSQGTQETQYF. CDR3 nucleotides: TGTGCCAGCAGCCACTCTCAGGGGACTCAAGAGACCCAGTACTTC. This chain joins TRBV6-1 and TRBJ2-5; TRBD1 or TRBD2 may be the D gene (6 bases each). The CDR3 sequence is 15 residues long. V was cut by 6 bases and J by 2 bases, with 16 bases left in between. The germline gives CDR1 MNHNS, CDR2 SASEGT.

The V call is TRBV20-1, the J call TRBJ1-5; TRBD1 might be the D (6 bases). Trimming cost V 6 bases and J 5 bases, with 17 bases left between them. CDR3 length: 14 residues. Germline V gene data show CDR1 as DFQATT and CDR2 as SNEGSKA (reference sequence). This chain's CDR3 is CSAVGQRKDQPQHF. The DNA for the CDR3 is TGCAGTGCCGTCGGACAGAGGAAGGATCAGCCCCAGCATTTT.

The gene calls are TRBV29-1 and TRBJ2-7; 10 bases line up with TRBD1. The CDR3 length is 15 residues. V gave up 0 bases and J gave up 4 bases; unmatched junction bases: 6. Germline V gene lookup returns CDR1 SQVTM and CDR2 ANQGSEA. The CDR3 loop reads CSVEDRDRGLYEQYF. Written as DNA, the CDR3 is TGCAGCGTTGAAGACCGGGACAGGGGTTTGTACGAGCAGTACTTC.

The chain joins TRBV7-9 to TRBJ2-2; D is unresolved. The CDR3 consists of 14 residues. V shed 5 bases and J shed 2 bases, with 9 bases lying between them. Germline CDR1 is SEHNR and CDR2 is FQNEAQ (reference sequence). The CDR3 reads CASSVSENTGELFF. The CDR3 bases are TGTGCCAGCAGCGTCTCAGAAAACACCGGGGAGCTGTTTTTT.

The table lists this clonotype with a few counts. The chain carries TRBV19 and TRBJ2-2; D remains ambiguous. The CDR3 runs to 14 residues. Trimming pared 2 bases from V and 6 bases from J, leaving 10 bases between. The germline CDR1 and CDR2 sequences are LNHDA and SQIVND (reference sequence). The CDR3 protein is CASSISGLSGELFF. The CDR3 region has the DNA TGTGCCAGTAGTATATCCGGTTTGTCCGGGGAGCTGTTTTTT.

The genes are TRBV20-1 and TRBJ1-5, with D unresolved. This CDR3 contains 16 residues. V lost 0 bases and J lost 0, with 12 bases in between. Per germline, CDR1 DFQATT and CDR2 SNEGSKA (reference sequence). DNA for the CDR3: TGCAGTGCTAGAGATCTCTTGGACGCTAGCAATCAGCCCCAGCATTTT. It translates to CSARDLLDASNQPQHF.

The DNA for the CDR3 is TGTGCCAGCAGACTCACCTGGGACAGGGTAAATGAGGAGACCCAGTACTTC. Residues: CASRLTWDRVNEETQYF. The V call is TRBV6-2 or TRBV6-3, the J call TRBJ2-5; TRBD1 matches at 9 bases. Trimming removed 6 bases from V and 5 bases from J; junction bases left unmatched: 16. This CDR3 has 17 amino acids. CDR1 is MNHEY, CDR2 SVGEGT, per germline.

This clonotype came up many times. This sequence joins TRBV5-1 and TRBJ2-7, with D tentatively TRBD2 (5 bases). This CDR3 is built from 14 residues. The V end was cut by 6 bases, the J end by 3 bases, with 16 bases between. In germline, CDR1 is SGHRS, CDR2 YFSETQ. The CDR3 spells CASTEYGRGYEQYF. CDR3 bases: TGCGCCAGCACCGAATACGGACGGGGCTACGAGCAGTACTTC.

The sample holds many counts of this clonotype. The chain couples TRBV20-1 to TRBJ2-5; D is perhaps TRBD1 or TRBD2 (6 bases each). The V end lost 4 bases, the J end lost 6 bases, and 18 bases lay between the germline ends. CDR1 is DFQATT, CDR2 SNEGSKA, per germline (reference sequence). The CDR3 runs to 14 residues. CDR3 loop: CSAKGPRGGKTQYF. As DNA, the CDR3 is TGCAGTGCTAAAGGCCCCCGAGGGGGGAAGACCCAGTACTTC.

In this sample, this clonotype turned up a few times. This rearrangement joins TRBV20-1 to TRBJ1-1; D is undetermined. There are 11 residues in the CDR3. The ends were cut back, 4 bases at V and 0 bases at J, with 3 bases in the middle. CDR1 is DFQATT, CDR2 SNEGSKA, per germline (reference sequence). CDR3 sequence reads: CSAKMNTEAFF. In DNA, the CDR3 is TGCAGTGCTAAGATGAACACTGAAGCTTTCTTT.

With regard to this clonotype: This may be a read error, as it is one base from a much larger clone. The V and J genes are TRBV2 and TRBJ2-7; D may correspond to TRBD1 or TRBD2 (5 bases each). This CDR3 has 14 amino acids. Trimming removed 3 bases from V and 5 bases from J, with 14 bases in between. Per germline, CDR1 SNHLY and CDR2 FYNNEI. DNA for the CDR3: TGTGCCAGCAGTGAGGTAGAGGGGCTGGACGAGCAGTACTTC. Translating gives CASSEVEGLDEQYF.

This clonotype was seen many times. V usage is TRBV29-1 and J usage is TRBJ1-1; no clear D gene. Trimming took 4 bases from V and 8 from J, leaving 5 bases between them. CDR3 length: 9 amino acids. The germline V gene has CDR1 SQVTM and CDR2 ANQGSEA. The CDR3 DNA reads TGCAGCGTTGGGAGGGAAGCTTTCTTT. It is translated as CSVGREAFF.

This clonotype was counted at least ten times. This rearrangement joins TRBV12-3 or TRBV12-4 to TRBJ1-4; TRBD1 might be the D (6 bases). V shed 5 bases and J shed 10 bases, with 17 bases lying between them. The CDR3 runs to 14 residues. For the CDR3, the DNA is TGTGCCAGCAGTCCGCAGACAGGAGTGGGAAAACTGTTTTTT. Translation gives CASSPQTGVGKLFF.

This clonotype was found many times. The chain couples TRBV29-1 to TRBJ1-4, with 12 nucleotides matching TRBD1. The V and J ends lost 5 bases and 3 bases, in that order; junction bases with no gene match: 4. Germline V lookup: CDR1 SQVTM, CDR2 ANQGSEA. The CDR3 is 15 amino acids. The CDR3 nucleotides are TGCAGCGTTCCCGGGACAGGGGGCTCTAATGAAAAACTGTTTTTT. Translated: CSVPGTGGSNEKLFF.

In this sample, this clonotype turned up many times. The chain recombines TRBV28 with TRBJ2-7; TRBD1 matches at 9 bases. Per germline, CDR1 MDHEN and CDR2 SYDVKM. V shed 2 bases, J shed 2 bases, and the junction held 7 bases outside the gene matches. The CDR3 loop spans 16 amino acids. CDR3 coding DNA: TGTGCCAGCAGTTTAATATCCGGGACAGGGACCTACGAGCAGTACTTC. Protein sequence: CASSLISGTGTYEQYF.

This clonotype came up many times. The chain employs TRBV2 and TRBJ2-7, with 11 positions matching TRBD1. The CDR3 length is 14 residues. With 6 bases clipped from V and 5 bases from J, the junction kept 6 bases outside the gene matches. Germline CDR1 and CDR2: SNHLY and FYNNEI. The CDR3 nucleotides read TGTGCCAGCAGGCCCGGGACAGGGGGAGACGAGCAGTACTTC. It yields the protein CASRPGTGGDEQYF.

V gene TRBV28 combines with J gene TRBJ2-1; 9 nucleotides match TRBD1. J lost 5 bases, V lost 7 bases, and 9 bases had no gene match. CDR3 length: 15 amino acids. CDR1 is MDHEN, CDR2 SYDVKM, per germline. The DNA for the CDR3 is TGTGCCAGCAACTGGGGGACAGGGTCCCACAATGAGCAGTTCTTC. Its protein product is CASNWGTGSHNEQFF. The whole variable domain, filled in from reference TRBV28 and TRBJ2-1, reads DVKVTQSSRYLVKRTGEKVFLECVQDMDHENMFWYRQDPGLGLRLIYFSYDVKMKEKGDIPEGYSVSREKKERFSLILESASTNQTSMYLCASNWGTGSHNEQFFGPGTRLTVL.

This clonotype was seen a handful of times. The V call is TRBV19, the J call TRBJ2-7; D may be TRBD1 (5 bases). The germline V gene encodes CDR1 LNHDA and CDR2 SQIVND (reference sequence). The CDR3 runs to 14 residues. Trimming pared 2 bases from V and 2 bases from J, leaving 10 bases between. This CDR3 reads CASSISDSPYEQYF. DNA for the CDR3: TGTGCCAGTAGTATATCTGACAGCCCCTACGAGCAGTACTTC. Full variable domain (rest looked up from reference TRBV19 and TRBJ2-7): DGGITQSPKYLFRKEGQNVTLSCEQNLNHDAMYWYRQDPGQGLRLIYYSQIVNDFQKGDIAEGYSVSREKKESFPLTVTSAQKNPTAFYLCASSISDSPYEQYFGPGTRLTVT.

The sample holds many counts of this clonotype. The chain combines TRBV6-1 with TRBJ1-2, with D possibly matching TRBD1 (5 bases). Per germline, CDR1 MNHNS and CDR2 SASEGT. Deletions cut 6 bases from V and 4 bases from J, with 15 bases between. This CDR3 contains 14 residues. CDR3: CASSRGGSGYGYTF. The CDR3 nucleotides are TGTGCCAGCAGCCGCGGGGGATCTGGCTATGGCTACACCTTC.

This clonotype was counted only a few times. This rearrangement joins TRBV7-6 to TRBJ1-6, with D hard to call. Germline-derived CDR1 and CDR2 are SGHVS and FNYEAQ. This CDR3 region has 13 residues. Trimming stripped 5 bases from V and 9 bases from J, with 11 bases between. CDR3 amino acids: CASSTAPGSPLHF. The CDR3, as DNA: TGTGCCAGCAGCACGGCCCCTGGTTCACCCCTCCACTTT.

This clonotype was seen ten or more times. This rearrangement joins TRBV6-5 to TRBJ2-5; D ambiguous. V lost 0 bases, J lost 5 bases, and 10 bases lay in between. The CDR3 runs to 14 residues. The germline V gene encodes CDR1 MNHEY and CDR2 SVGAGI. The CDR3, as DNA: TGTGCCAGCAGTTACTCGAGTACTGAGGAGACCCAGTACTTC. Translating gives CASSYSSTEETQYF.